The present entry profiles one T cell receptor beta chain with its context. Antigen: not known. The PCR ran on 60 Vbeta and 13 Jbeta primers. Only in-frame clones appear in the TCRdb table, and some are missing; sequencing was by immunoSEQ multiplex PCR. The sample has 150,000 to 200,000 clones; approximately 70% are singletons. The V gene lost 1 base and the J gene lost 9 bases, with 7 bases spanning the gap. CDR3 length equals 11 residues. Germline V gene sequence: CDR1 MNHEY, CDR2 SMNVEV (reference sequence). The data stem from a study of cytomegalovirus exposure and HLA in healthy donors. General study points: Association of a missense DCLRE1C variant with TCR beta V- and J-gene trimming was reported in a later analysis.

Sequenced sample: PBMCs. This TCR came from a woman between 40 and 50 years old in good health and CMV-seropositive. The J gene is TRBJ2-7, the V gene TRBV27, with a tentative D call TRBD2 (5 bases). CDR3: CASSLYGMQYF. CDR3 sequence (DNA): TGTGCCAGCAGTTTATACGGGATGCAGTACTTC.